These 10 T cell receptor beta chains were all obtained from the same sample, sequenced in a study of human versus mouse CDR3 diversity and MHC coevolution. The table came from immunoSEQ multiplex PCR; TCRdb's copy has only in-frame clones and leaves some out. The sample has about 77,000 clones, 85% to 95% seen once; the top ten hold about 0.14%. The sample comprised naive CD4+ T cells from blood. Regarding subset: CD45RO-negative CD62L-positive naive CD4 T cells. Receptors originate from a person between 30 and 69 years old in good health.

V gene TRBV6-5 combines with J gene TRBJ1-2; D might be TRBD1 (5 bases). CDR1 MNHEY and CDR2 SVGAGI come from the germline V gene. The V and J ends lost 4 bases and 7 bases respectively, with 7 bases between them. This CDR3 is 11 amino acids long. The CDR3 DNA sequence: TGTGCCAGCAGTTCAGGGTTTGGCTACACCTTC. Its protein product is CASSSGFGYTF.

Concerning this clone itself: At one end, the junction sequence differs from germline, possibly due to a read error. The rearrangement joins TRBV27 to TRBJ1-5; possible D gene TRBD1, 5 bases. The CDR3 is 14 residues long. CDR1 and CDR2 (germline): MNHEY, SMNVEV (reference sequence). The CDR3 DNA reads TGTGCCAGCACTTTACGCATCGGGGGTCAGCCCCAGCATTTT. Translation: CASTLRIGGQPQHF.

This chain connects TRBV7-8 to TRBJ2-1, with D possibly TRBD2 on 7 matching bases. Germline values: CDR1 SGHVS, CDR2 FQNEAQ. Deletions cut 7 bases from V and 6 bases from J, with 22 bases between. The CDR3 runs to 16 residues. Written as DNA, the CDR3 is TGTGCCAGCACCGAAAGTCGTCGGGGGGCTGCCAATGAGCAGTTCTTC. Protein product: CASTESRRGAANEQFF.

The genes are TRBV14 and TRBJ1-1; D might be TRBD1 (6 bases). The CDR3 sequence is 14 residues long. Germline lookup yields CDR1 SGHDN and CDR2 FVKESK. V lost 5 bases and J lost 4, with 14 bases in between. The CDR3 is CASSDRPWGTEAFF. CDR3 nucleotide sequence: TGTGCCAGCAGCGACAGGCCTTGGGGCACTGAAGCTTTCTTT.

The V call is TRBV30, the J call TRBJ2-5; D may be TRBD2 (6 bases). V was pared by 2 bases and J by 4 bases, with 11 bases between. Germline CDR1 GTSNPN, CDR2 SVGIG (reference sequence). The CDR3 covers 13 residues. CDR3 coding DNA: TGTGCCTGGAGTACGGGAGTGTTAGAGACCCAGTACTTC. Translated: CAWSTGVLETQYF.

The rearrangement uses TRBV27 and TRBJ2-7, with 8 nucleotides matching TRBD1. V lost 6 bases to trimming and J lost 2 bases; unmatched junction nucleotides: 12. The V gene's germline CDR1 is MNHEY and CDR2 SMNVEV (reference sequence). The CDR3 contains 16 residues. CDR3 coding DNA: TGTGCCAGCAGCCAAGATCCCAGGACAGGGACCTACGAGCAGTACTTC. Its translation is CASSQDPRTGTYEQYF.

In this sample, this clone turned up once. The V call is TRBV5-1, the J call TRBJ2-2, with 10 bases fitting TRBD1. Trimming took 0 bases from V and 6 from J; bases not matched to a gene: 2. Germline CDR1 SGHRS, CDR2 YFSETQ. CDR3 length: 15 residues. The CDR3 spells CASSLGTGGSGELFF. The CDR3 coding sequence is TGCGCCAGCAGCTTGGGGACAGGGGGATCCGGGGAGCTGTTTTTT.

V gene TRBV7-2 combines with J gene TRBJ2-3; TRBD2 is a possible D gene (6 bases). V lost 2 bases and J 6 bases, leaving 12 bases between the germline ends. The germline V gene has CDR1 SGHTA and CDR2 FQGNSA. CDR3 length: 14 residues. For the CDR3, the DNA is TGTGCCAGCAGCTTATCGGGCGGGATCGATACGCAGTATTTT. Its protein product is CASSLSGGIDTQYF.

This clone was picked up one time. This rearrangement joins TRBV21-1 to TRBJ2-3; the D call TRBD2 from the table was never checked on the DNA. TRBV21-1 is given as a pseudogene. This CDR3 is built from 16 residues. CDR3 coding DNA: TGTGCCAGCAGCAAATGGCCGAGCGGGGACACAGATACGCAGTATTTT. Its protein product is CASSKWPSGDTDTQYF.

The CDR3 spells CASSEGRGGDSYNEQFF. CDR3 sequence (DNA): TGTGCCAGCAGTGAGGGGCGGGGGGGGGACTCCTACAATGAGCAGTTCTTC. The chain links TRBV25-1 to TRBJ2-1; 9 nucleotides match TRBD2. Germline V gives CDR1 MGHDK, CDR2 SYGVNS. The CDR3 has 17 amino acids. With 3 bases clipped from V and 0 bases from J, the junction kept 6 bases outside the gene matches. Full variable domain (remainder filled in from reference TRBV25-1 and TRBJ2-1): EADIYQTPRYLVIGTGKKITLECSQTMGHDKMYWYQQDPGMELHLIHYSYGVNSTEKGDLSSESTVSRIRTEHFPLTLESARPSHTSQYLCASSEGRGGDSYNEQFFGPGTRLTVL.